This T cell receptor (beta chain) was obtained from a study of blood T cell repertoires in COVID-19. J lost 5 bases, V lost 1 base, and 4 bases had no gene match. The germline V gene has CDR1 LGHDT and CDR2 YNNKEL (reference sequence). The CDR3 runs to 15 residues. This clone was seen only a few times. Profiling relied on immunoSEQ multiplex PCR, and the TCRdb table lists in-frame clones only, not all of them. The sample holds roughly 310,000 clones, roughly 90% seen once. This rearrangement joins TRBV3-1 (or the pseudogene TRBV3-2) to TRBJ2-3; 9 bases align to TRBD1. This sequence originates from a woman aged 45-59 years with active or convalescent COVID-19. The sequencing input was peripheral blood. As DNA, the CDR3 is TGTGCCAGCAGCCAAGTGGGACAGGGTATAGATACGCAGTATTTT. This encodes CASSQVGQGIDTQYF.